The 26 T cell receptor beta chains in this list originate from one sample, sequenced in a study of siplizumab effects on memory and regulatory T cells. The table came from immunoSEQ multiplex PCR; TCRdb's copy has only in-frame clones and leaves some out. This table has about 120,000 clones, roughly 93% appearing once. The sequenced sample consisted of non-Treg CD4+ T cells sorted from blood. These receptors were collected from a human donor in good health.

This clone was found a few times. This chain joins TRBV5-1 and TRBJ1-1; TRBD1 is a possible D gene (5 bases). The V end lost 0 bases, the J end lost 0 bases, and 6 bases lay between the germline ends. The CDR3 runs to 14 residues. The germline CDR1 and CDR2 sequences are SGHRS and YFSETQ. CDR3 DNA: TGCGCCAGCAGCTTGGGGGGGATGAACACTGAAGCTTTCTTT. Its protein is CASSLGGMNTEAFF.

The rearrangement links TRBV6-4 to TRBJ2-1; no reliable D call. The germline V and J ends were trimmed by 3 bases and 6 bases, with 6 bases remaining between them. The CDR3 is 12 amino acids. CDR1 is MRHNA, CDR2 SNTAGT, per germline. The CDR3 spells CASSDSLNEQFF. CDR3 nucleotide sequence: TGTGCCAGCAGTGATAGTCTCAATGAGCAGTTCTTC.

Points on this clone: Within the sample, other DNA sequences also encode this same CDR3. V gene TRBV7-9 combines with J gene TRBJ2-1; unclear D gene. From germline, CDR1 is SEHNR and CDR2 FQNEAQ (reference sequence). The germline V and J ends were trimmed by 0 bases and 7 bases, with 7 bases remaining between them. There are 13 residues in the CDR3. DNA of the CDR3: TGTGCCAGCAGCTTAGCTGCAGCGAATGAGCAGTTCTTC. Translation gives CASSLAAANEQFF.

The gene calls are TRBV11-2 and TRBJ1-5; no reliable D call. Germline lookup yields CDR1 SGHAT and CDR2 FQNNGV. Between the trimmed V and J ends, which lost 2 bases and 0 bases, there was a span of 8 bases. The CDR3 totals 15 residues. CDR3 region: CASSLNLYSNQPQHF. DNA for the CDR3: TGTGCCAGCAGCTTAAATTTGTATAGCAATCAGCCCCAGCATTTT.

CDR3 sequence: CASRQIQHYGYTF. In DNA, the CDR3 is TGTGCCAGCAGACAAATACAGCACTATGGCTACACCTTC. The chain joins TRBV5-6 to TRBJ1-2; no definite D call. CDR3 length: 13 residues. Germline values: CDR1 SGHDT, CDR2 YYEEEE. Trimming took off 5 bases at V and 3 bases at J, with 11 bases between the two ends.

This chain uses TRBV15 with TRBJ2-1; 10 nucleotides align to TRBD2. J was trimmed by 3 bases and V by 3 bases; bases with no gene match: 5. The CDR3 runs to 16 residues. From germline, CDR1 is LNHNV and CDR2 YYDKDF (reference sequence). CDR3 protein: CATSSKLAGLYNEQFF. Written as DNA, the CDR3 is TGTGCCACCAGCAGTAAACTAGCGGGACTCTACAATGAGCAGTTCTTC.

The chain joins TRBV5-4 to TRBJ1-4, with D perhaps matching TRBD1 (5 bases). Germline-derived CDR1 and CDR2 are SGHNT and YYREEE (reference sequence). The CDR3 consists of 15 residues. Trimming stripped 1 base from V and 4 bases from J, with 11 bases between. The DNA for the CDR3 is TGTGCCAGCAGCTTGCCCGGGACGGTTAATGAAAAACTGTTTTTT. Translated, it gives CASSLPGTVNEKLFF. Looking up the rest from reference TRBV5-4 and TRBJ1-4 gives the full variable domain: ETGVTQSPTHLIKTRGQQVTLRCSSQSGHNTVSWYQQALGQGPQFIFQYYREEENGRGNFPPRFSGLQFPNYSSELNVNALELDDSALYLCASSLPGTVNEKLFFGSGTQLSVL.

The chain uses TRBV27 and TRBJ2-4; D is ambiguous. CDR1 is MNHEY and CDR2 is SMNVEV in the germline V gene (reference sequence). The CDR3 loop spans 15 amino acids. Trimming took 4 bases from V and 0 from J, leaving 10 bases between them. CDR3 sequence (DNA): TGTGCCAGCAGTTACGGGCAGGTAGCCAAAAACATTCAGTACTTC. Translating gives CASSYGQVAKNIQYF.

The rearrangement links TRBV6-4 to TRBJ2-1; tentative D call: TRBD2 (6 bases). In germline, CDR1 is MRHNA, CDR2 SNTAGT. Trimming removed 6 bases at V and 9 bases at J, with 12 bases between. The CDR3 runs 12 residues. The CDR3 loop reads CASRPPGSEQFF. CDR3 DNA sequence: TGTGCCAGCAGGCCCCCCGGGAGTGAGCAGTTCTTC.

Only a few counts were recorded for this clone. The CDR3 coding sequence is TGTGCCAGCAGTACCTGGACAGGGGGCTCCTACGAGCAGTACTTC. Translation gives CASSTWTGGSYEQYF. The V and J genes are TRBV27 and TRBJ2-7, with 10 bases matching TRBD1. V dropped 5 bases and J dropped 0; count of bases not matched to a gene: 4. This CDR3 has 15 amino acids. The germline V gene has CDR1 MNHEY and CDR2 SMNVEV (reference sequence).

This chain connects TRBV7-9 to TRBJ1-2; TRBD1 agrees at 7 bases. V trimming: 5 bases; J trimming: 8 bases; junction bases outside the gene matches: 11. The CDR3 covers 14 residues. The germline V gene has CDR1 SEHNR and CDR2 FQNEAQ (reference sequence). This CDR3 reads CASSRDRASGGYTF. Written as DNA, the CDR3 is TGTGCCAGCAGCCGAGACAGGGCCTCGGGAGGCTACACCTTC.

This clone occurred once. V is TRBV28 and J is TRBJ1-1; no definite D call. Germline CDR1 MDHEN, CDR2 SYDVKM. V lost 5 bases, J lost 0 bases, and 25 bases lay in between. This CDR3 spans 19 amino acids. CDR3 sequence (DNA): TGTGCCAGCAGTCCCCTCTGGTTAGGGTTATCTAAAATGAACACTGAAGCTTTCTTT. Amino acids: CASSPLWLGLSKMNTEAFF.

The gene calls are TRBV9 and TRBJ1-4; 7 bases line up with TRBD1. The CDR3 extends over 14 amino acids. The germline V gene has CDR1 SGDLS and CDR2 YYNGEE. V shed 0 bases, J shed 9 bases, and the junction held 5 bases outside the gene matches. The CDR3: CASSVGLQGQKLFF. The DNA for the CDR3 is TGTGCCAGCAGCGTAGGTCTACAGGGGCAAAAACTGTTTTTT. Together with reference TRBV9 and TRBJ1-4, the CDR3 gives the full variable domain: DSGVTQTPKHLITATGQRVTLRCSPRSGDLSVYWYQQSLDQGLQFLIQYYNGEERAKGNILERFSAQQFPDLHSELNLSSLELGDSALYFCASSVGLQGQKLFFGSGTQLSVL.

CDR3 nucleotide sequence: TGTGCCAGCCTTATCGGGACCGCTTTCTCCTACACCTTC. Its translation is CASLIGTAFSYTF. The chain combines TRBV6-1 with TRBJ1-2, with D possibly being TRBD1 (5 bases). From germline, CDR1 is MNHNS and CDR2 SASEGT. This CDR3 has 13 residues. The V gene lost 8 bases and the J gene lost 10 bases, with 20 bases spanning the gap.

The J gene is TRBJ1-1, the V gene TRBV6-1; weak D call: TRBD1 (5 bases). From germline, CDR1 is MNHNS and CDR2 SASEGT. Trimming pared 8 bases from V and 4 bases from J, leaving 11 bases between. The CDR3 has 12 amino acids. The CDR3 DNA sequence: TGTGCCAGCCAGGGTTCTGGCACTGAAGCTTTCTTT. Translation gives CASQGSGTEAFF.

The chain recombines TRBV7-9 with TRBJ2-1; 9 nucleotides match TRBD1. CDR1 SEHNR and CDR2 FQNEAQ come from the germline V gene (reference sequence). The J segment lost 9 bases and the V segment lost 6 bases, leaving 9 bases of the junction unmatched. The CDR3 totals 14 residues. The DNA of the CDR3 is TGTGCCAGCAGGGCCGGGACAGGGATGCCTGAGCAGTTCTTC. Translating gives CASRAGTGMPEQFF. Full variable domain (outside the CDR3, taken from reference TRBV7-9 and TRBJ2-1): DTGVSQNPRHKITKRGQNVTFRCDPISEHNRLYWYRQTLGQGPEFLTYFQNEAQLEKSRLLSDRFSAERPKGSFSTLEIQRTEQGDSAMYLCASRAGTGMPEQFFGPGTRLTVL.

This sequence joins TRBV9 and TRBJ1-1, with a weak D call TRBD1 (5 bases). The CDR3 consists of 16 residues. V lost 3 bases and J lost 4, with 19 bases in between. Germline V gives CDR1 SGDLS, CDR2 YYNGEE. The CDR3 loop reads CASSGGGRRGSTEAFF. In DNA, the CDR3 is TGTGCCAGCAGCGGGGGGGGACGCAGAGGGTCCACTGAAGCTTTCTTT.

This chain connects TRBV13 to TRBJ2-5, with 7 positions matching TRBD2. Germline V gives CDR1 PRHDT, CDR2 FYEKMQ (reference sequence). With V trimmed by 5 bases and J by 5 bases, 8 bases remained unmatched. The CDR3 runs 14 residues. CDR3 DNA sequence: TGTGCCAGCAGCCACCCTGGGGAGGGCGAGACCCAGTACTTC. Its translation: CASSHPGEGETQYF.

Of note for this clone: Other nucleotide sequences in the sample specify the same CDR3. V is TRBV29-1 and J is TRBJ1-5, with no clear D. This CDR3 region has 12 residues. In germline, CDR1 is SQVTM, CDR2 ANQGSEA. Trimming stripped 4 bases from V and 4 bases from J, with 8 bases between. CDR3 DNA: TGCAGCGTTGGGCAACTTAATCAGCCCCAGCATTTT. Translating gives CSVGQLNQPQHF.

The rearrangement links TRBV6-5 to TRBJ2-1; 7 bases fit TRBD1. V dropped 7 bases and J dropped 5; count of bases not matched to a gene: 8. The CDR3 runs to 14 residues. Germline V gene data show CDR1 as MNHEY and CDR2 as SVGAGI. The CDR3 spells CASISTGKDNEQFF. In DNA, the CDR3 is TGTGCCAGCATATCGACAGGGAAAGACAATGAGCAGTTCTTC.

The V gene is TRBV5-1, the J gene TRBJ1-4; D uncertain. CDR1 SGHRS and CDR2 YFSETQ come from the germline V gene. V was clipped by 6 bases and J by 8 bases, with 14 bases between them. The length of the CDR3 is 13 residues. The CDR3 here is CASKQPEGEKLFF. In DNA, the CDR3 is TGCGCCAGCAAACAGCCAGAAGGGGAAAAACTGTTTTTT.

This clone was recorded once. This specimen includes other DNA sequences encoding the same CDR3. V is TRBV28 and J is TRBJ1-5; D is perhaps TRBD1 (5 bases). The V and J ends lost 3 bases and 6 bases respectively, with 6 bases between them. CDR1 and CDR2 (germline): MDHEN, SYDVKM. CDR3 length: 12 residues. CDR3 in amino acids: CASSLGGQPQHF. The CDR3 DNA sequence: TGTGCCAGCAGTTTGGGGGGTCAGCCCCAGCATTTT.

The CDR3 coding sequence is TGTGCCAGCAGCTTGGGCGGACAGGGGACTCAGCCCCAGCATTTT. It yields the protein CASSLGGQGTQPQHF. V usage is TRBV5-6 and J usage is TRBJ1-5; TRBD1 agrees at 9 bases. CDR1 and CDR2 from the germline V gene are SGHDT and YYEEEE. After removal of 0 bases from V and 6 bases from J, the junction contained 4 bases not matched to a gene. The CDR3 runs to 15 residues.

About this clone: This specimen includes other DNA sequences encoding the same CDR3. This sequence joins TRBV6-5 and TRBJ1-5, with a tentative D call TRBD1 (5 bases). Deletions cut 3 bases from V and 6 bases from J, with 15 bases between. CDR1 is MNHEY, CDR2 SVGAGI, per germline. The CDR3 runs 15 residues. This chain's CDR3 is CASSYGFSTGQPQHF. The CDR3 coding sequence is TGTGCCAGCAGTTATGGGTTTTCTACAGGTCAGCCCCAGCATTTT.

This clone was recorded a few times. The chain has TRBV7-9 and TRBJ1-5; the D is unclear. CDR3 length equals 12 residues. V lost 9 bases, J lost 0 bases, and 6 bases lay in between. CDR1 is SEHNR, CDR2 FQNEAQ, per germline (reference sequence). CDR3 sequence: CASAHSNQPQHF. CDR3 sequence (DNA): TGTGCCAGTGCCCATAGCAATCAGCCCCAGCATTTT.

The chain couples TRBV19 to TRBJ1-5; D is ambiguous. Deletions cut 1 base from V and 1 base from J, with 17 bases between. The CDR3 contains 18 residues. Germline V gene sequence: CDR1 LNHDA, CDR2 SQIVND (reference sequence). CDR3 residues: CASSIAGRAGKSNQPQHF. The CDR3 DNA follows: TGTGCCAGTAGTATAGCAGGAAGGGCAGGAAAAAGCAATCAGCCCCAGCATTTT.